This T cell receptor (beta chain) came from a study of T cell changes during pregnancy in multiple sclerosis (dated by TCRdb to between 2018 and 2020). The study in broad terms: The study examined how the T cell repertoire changed over the course of pregnancy in women with multiple sclerosis.

From cysteine to phenylalanine, the CDR3 is 14 amino acids long. The only DNA kept is the CDR3, 42 bases in frame from the first base. CDR1 and CDR2, per the germline V gene, are MDHEN and SYDVKM. V is reduced by 10 bases and J by 5 bases, leaving a spacing of 20 bases between them. With respect to this clone: It has no known antigen specificity. No per-base quality is available; no much larger clone lies one base away.

Library prep was done by the immunoSEQ multiplex PCR assay. TCRdb provides this immuneACCESS table in a form limited to in-frame rearrangements. Some clones are lacking; in checked studies, under half of them reflect an unresolved V gene, and why the rest are absent is not known. The sample records about 40,000 clones, around 90% of which are singletons. Approximately 8.3% of the sample belongs to the ten largest clones. The specimen comprised CD8+ T cells from peripheral blood mononuclear cells, sampled before pregnancy. The sequence came from a female donor with multiple sclerosis, enrolled in a pregnancy study. The rearrangement combines TRBV28 with TRBJ2-5, with the D segment identity uncertain. The DNA reads as follows: TGTGCCACCCTCCCGACAAGGATCGAGGAGACCCAGTACTTC. Its protein is CATLPTRIEETQYF.